The present entry profiles one TCR beta chain with its context. The data are from a study of cytomegalovirus exposure and HLA in healthy donors. CDR1 and CDR2 from the germline V gene are SGHVS and FNYEAQ. Trimming removed 5 bases at V and 3 bases at J, with 14 bases between. This CDR3 region has 15 residues. The study ran its PCR with 60 Vbeta and 13 Jbeta primers. The protocol was immunoSEQ multiplex PCR, while the TCRdb copy is restricted to in-frame clones and leaves out a portion. Of 120,000 or so clones listed, roughly 75% were seen once; the top ten hold roughly 11%. This clonotype originated in a man aged 25 to 40 in good health and CMV-seropositive. Material for sequencing was PBMCs. This chain links TRBV7-6 with TRBJ2-1; maybe TRBD2 (6 bases). CDR3 in amino acids: CASSHLATYYNEQFF. The CDR3 region has the DNA TGTGCCAGCAGCCATCTAGCGACTTACTACAATGAGCAGTTCTTC.